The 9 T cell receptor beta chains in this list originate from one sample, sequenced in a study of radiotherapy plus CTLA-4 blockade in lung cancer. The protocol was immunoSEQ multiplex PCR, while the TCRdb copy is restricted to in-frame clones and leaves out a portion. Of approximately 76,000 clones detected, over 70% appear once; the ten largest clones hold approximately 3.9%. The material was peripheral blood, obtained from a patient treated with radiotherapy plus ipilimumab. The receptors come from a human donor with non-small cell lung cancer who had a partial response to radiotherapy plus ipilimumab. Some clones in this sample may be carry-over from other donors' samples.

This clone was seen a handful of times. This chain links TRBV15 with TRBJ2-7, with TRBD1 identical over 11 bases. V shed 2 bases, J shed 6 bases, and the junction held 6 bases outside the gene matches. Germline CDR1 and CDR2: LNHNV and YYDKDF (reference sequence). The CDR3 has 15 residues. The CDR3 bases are TGTGCCACCAGCAGATCCCGGACAGGGGGCGGCGAGCAGTACTTC. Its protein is CATSRSRTGGGEQYF.

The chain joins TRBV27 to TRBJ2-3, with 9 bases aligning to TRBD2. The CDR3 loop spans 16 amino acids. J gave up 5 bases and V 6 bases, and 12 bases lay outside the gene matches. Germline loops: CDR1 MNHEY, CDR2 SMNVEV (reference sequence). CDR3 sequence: CASRRGRAGGIDTQYF. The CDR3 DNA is TGTGCCAGCAGGCGCGGGAGGGCGGGGGGTATAGATACGCAGTATTTT.

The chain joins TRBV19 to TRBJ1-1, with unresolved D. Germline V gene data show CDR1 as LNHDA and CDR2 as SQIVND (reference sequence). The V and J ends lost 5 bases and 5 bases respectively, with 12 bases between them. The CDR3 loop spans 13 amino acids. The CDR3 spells CASSVVGDTEAFF. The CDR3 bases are TGTGCCAGTAGTGTTGTGGGAGATACTGAAGCTTTCTTT.

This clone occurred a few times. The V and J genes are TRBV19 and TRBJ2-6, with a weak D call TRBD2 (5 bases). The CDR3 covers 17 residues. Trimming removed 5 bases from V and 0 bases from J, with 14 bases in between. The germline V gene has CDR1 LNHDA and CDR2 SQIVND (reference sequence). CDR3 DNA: TGTGCCAGTAGTCCCAGGACGGGAAGCTCTGGGGCCAACGTCCTGACTTTC. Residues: CASSPRTGSSGANVLTF.

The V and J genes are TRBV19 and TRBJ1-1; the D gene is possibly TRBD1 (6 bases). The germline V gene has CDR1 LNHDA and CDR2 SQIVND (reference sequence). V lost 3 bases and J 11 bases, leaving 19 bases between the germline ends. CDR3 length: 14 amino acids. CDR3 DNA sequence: TGTGCCAGTAGTATTTTCGGACAGCCTCATGGGGCTTTCTTT. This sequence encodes CASSIFGQPHGAFF. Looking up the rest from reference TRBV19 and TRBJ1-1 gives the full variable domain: DGGITQSPKYLFRKEGQNVTLSCEQNLNHDAMYWYRQDPGQGLRLIYYSQIVNDFQKGDIAEGYSVSREKKESFPLTVTSAQKNPTAFYLCASSIFGQPHGAFFGQGTRLTVV.

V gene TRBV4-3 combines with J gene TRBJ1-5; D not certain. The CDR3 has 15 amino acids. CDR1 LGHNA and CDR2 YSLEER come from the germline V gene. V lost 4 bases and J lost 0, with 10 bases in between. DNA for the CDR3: TGCGCCAGCAGCCCGACATATAATAGCAATCAGCCCCAGCATTTT. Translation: CASSPTYNSNQPQHF.

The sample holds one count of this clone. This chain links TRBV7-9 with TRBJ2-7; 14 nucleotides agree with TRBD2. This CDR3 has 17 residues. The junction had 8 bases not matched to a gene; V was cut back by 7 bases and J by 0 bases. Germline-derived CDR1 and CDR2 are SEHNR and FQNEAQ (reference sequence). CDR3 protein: CASTSGLAGESSYEQYF. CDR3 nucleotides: TGTGCCAGCACCTCGGGACTAGCGGGAGAGAGCTCCTACGAGCAGTACTTC. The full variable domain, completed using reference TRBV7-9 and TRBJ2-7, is DTGVSQNPRHKITKRGQNVTFRCDPISEHNRLYWYRQTLGQGPEFLTYFQNEAQLEKSRLLSDRFSAERPKGSFSTLEIQRTEQGDSAMYLCASTSGLAGESSYEQYFGPGTRLTVT.

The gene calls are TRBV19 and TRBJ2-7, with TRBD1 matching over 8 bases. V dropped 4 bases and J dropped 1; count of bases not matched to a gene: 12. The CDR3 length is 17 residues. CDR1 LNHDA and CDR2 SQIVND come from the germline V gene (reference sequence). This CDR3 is CASSKIWTGLKSYEQYF. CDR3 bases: TGTGCCAGTAGTAAGATTTGGACAGGGCTAAAGTCCTACGAGCAGTACTTC.

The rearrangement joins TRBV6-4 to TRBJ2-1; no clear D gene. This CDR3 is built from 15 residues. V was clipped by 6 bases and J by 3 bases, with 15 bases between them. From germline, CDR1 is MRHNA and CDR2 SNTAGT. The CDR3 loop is CASRAIRYGYNEQFF. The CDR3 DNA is TGTGCCAGCAGGGCCATCAGGTATGGCTACAATGAGCAGTTCTTC.